Below, 2 T cell receptor beta chains from the same sample are listed, as sequenced in a study of CD8 T cells in ankylosing spondylitis. Study outcomes and limitations: Seemingly characteristic of ankylosing spondylitis blood was a TCR beta motif consisting of eight highly homologous variants.

Using its own MiXCR run on the 5' RACE reads, TCRdb lists one record per CDR3 protein. Of about 840,000 distinct CDR3 sequences in the sample, roughly 12% were seen once. These receptors have no known antigen. The sequencing sample was made of blood, either unsorted or a sorted T cell fraction (not recorded which). The receptor set was obtained from a male donor with ankylosing spondylitis.

CDR3 protein: CSATDRGKNIQYF. DNA for the CDR3: TGCAGTGCGACGGACAGGGGCAAAAACATTCAGTACTTC. This chain uses TRBV20-1 with TRBJ2-4; the match to TRBD1 covers 9 bases. The CDR3 covers 13 residues. The V gene's germline CDR1 is DFQATT and CDR2 SNEGSKA (reference sequence). V lost 6 bases and J lost 3; bases outside the gene matches: 3.

The sample holds many counts of this clonotype. The rearrangement joins TRBV20-1 to TRBJ2-7; 7 nucleotides align to TRBD1. Germline CDR1 reads DFQATT; CDR2 reads SNEGSKA (reference sequence). The length of the CDR3 is 15 residues. The junction had 9 bases not matched to a gene; V was cut back by 0 bases and J by 4 bases. CDR3 nucleotide sequence: TGCAGTGCTAGAGATTGGGTTCGACAGGGATACGAGCAGTACTTC. This translates into CSARDWVRQGYEQYF.